A single sample gave rise to the 15 T cell receptor beta chains below, sequenced in a study of T cells after yellow fever vaccination. TCRdb analysed the 5' RACE reads with MiXCR anew, one entry per CDR3 protein. Counted here are around 260,000 distinct CDR3 sequences, roughly 4.8% occurring once; the ten biggest clones make up 2.5% to 4%. The sequencing used CD4+ T cells sorted from PBMCs, collected on the day of the yellow fever booster vaccination. The source is a man aged 18 to 30 who received the YFV17D yellow fever vaccine.

This chain uses TRBV11-2 with TRBJ1-3, with D hard to call. This CDR3 is built from 14 residues. Germline loops: CDR1 SGHAT, CDR2 FQNNGV. V was clipped by 0 bases and J by 7 bases, with 10 bases between them. The CDR3 here is CASSLDQIGNTIYF. CDR3 nucleotides: TGTGCCAGCAGCTTAGACCAGATTGGGAACACCATATATTTT.

This clonotype appeared many times. This chain connects TRBV11-3 to TRBJ2-1; 8 bases agree with TRBD1. The CDR3 is 18 residues long. V dropped 0 bases and J dropped 0; count of bases not matched to a gene: 7. CDR1 is SGHNT, CDR2 YENEEA, per germline. CDR3 amino acids: CASSLEQGGSSSYNEQFF. Here the CDR3 DNA reads TGTGCCAGCAGCTTAGAACAGGGGGGCTCGAGCTCCTACAATGAGCAGTTCTTC.

At least ten counts were recorded for this clonotype. The chain couples TRBV5-1 to TRBJ1-4; no clear D gene. The CDR3 length is 15 residues. V gave up 1 base and J gave up 8 bases, with 15 bases separating them. CDR1 is SGHRS, CDR2 YFSETQ, per germline. CDR3 protein: CASSLPSGSGEKLFF. CDR3 DNA sequence: TGCGCCAGCAGCTTGCCAAGCGGGTCGGGAGAAAAACTGTTTTTT.

In DNA, the CDR3 is TGTGCCAGCAGTCGATCGTACGCGGGACTTACTACGCAGTATTTT. It specifies CASSRSYAGLTTQYF. The V call is TRBV6-5, the J call TRBJ2-3, with D tentatively TRBD2 (6 bases). The CDR3 length is 15 residues. The germline V and J ends were trimmed by 5 bases and 8 bases, with 20 bases remaining between them. CDR1 and CDR2 from the germline V gene are MNHEY and SVGAGI.

Many counts were recorded for this clonotype. The genes are TRBV12-3 or TRBV12-4 and TRBJ2-3; 8 bases line up with TRBD1. The trim removed 6 bases at V and 0 bases at J, leaving 11 bases unmatched. This CDR3 has 17 residues. The chain's CDR3 is CASSLRPGQVSTDTQYF. DNA for the CDR3: TGTGCCAGCAGCCTCCGCCCGGGACAGGTTAGCACAGATACGCAGTATTTT.

This clonotype was detected many times. J is TRBJ1-2 and V is TRBV7-2; weak D call: TRBD1 (5 bases). V lost 1 base to trimming and J lost 8 bases, with 26 bases between them. The CDR3 contains 18 residues. From germline, CDR1 is SGHTA and CDR2 FQGNSA. The CDR3 nucleotides are TGTGCCAGCAGCTTAGTTACTTCGTCGCGGCGAACCGGGGGGGGCTACACCTTC. This gives the protein CASSLVTSSRRTGGGYTF.

The chain joins TRBV19 to TRBJ1-1; unclear D gene. The V end lost 5 bases, the J end lost 1 base, and 8 bases lay between the germline ends. The CDR3 spans 13 residues. The germline V gene encodes CDR1 LNHDA and CDR2 SQIVND (reference sequence). CDR3 bases: TGTGCCAGTAGTTCGGCAGGGAACACTGAAGCTTTCTTT. It translates to CASSSAGNTEAFF.

The chain couples TRBV7-9 to TRBJ1-5; D remains ambiguous. Trimming took 1 base from V and 7 from J, leaving 11 bases between them. This CDR3 region has 14 residues. From germline, CDR1 is SEHNR and CDR2 FQNEAQ (reference sequence). The CDR3, as DNA: TGTGCCAGCAGCTTAGGGGTTCTTGGCCAGCCCCAGCATTTT. This gives the protein CASSLGVLGQPQHF.

This chain joins TRBV7-9 and TRBJ2-6; D not certain. V gave up 7 bases and J gave up 0 bases, with 7 bases separating them. The CDR3 covers 14 residues. CDR1 and CDR2 (germline): SEHNR, FQNEAQ (reference sequence). CDR3: CASISYSGANVLTF. In DNA form, the CDR3 reads TGTGCCAGCATCAGTTACTCTGGGGCCAACGTCCTGACTTTC. Full variable domain (missing parts from reference TRBV7-9 and TRBJ2-6): DTGVSQNPRHKITKRGQNVTFRCDPISEHNRLYWYRQTLGQGPEFLTYFQNEAQLEKSRLLSDRFSAERPKGSFSTLEIQRTEQGDSAMYLCASISYSGANVLTFGAGSRLTVL.

This clonotype was detected only a few times. This chain uses TRBV7-2 with TRBJ1-1; tentative D call: TRBD1 (5 bases). This CDR3 is 12 amino acids long. V lost 3 bases, J lost 11 bases, and 13 bases lay in between. Germline CDR1 and CDR2: SGHTA and FQGNSA. The CDR3 here is CASSLGPTGAFF. The CDR3, as DNA: TGTGCCAGCAGCTTGGGACCCACGGGGGCTTTCTTT.

This clonotype was seen only a few times. This chain uses TRBV7-9 with TRBJ1-4; no reliable D call. The CDR3 is 14 amino acids. Trimming stripped 4 bases from V and 0 bases from J, with 6 bases between. The germline V gene encodes CDR1 SEHNR and CDR2 FQNEAQ (reference sequence). The DNA of the CDR3 is TGTGCCAGCAGCTATGGAACAACTAATGAAAAACTGTTTTTT. This codes for CASSYGTTNEKLFF.

The sample holds many counts of this clonotype. This chain links TRBV20-1 with TRBJ1-5; no clear D. The germline CDR1 and CDR2 sequences are DFQATT and SNEGSKA (reference sequence). The V end was cut by 0 bases, the J end by 6 bases, with 15 bases between. The CDR3 totals 15 residues. CDR3 DNA sequence: TGCAGTGCTAGAGATCGGACCGGTGTAGGTCAGCCCCAGCATTTT. Its translation is CSARDRTGVGQPQHF.

This clonotype turned up a few times. This chain links TRBV29-1 with TRBJ2-3, with 7 bases that match TRBD2. V was pared by 4 bases and J by 5 bases, with 6 bases of the junction left unmatched. Germline CDR1 and CDR2: SQVTM and ANQGSEA. The CDR3 is 13 amino acids. This CDR3 reads CSVARTRQDTQYF. Written as DNA, the CDR3 is TGCAGCGTTGCCCGGACTAGACAAGATACGCAGTATTTT.

The chain links TRBV7-3 to TRBJ1-1, with 8 bases lining up with TRBD1. The CDR3 totals 14 residues. Germline V gene sequence: CDR1 SGHTA, CDR2 FQGTGA. The junction had 5 bases not matched to a gene; V was cut back by 8 bases and J by 0 bases. CDR3 sequence (DNA): TGTGCCAGCCTTCAGGGGGCTATGAACACTGAAGCTTTCTTT. Translating gives CASLQGAMNTEAFF.

The rearrangement joins TRBV6-4 to TRBJ2-3; 8 bases line up with TRBD1. CDR1 is MRHNA, CDR2 SNTAGT, per germline. The CDR3 contains 17 residues. The trim removed 7 bases at V and 0 bases at J, leaving 12 bases unmatched. The CDR3 spells CASILGPGGPSTDTQYF. DNA for the CDR3: TGTGCCAGCATCCTCGGGCCAGGGGGCCCGAGCACAGATACGCAGTATTTT.